This is a list of T cell receptor beta chains from one sample in a study of T cells in Graves' hyperthyroidism and ophthalmopathy. A single record per CDR3 protein comes from TCRdb applying MiXCR to the multiplex PCR reads. The sample has fewer than 550,000 distinct CDR3 sequences; approximately 25% are singletons. Sequenced material: blood. These receptors were collected from a woman younger than 45 with Graves' ophthalmopathy. Each CDR3 is given with its conserved first and last residue. D genes are given only for firm matches. Clone size is not always given. Where it is, it says once, few, many or a class for expanded clones.

size	D	V	J	CDR3	DNA
-	TRBD2	TRBV4-1	TRBJ2-5	CASSRLPLAGGPETQYF	TGCGCCAGCAGCCGATTACCTCTAGCGGGGGGGCCAGAGACCCAGTACTTC
few	-	TRBV28	TRBJ2-5	CASSSTKLGGGTQYF	TGTGCCAGCAGTTCCACTAAACTAGGTGGAGGGACCCAGTACTTC
-	-	TRBV28	TRBJ1-1	CASSVQSWNTEAFF	TGTGCCAGCAGTGTACAGAGCTGGAACACTGAAGCTTTCTTT
many	TRBD1	TRBV20-1	TRBJ2-7	CSASMTGDPYEQYF	TGCAGTGCTAGCATGACAGGGGATCCCTACGAGCAGTACTTC
few	-	TRBV15	TRBJ2-5	CATSRVGDETQYF	TGTGCCACCAGCAGAGTTGGAGACGAGACCCAGTACTTC
many	TRBD1	TRBV20-1	TRBJ1-5	CSAGGQSNQPQHF	TGCAGTGCGGGGGGACAGAGCAATCAGCCCCAGCATTTT
many	-	TRBV19	TRBJ1-5	CASSVQGGQPQHF	TGTGCCAGTAGTGTACAGGGAGGTCAGCCCCAGCATTTT
-	-	TRBV6-5	TRBJ1-1	CASSYGGAPEAFF	TGTGCCAGCAGTTATGGGGGGGCCCCCGAAGCTTTCTTT
many	-	TRBV20-1	TRBJ1-1	CSARKQTEAFF	TGCAGTGCTAGAAAGCAAACTGAAGCTTTCTTT
many	-	TRBV6-5	TRBJ2-2	CASSYFPGTGELFF	TGTGCCAGCAGTTACTTTCCAGGGACCGGGGAGCTGTTTTTT
few	-	TRBV12-3/TRBV12-4	TRBJ2-4	CASRETAKNIQYF	TGTGCCAGCAGGGAGACGGCCAAAAACATTCAGTACTTC
many	-	TRBV7-9	TRBJ1-1	CASSWGGYRVPEAFF	TGTGCCAGCAGCTGGGGGGGGTACAGGGTACCTGAAGCTTTCTTT
many	-	TRBV28	TRBJ1-1	CASSFTRMNTEAFF	TGTGCCAGCAGTTTCACCAGGATGAACACTGAAGCTTTCTTT
many	-	TRBV19	TRBJ1-1	CASSIAGFATEAFF	TGTGCCAGTAGTATAGCAGGGTTCGCCACTGAAGCTTTCTTT
few	TRBD1	TRBV20-1	TRBJ2-4	CSAWARGPKNIQYF	TGCAGTGCTTGGGCCAGGGGGCCCAAAAACATTCAGTACTTC
many	-	TRBV9	TRBJ1-2	CASSVDLDNYGYTF	TGTGCCAGCAGCGTAGATCTGGATAACTATGGCTACACCTTC
-	-	TRBV19	TRBJ1-6	CASSIDAGRPGPLHF	TGTGCCAGTAGTATAGACGCCGGACGGCCGGGTCCCCTCCACTTT
-	TRBD2	TRBV6-1	TRBJ2-7	CASSGLAVLYEQYF	TGTGCCAGCAGTGGACTAGCGGTACTCTACGAGCAGTACTTC
many	-	TRBV24-1	TRBJ2-2	CATSDFEREDTGELFF	TGTGCCACCAGTGATTTCGAAAGGGAGGACACCGGGGAGCTGTTTTTT
-	-	TRBV28	TRBJ2-7	CASSSIRATYEQYF	TGTGCCAGCAGTTCTATCCGGGCCACCTACGAGCAGTACTTC
many	TRBD1	TRBV12-3/TRBV12-4	TRBJ1-2	CASSSGPGQLNYGYTF	TGTGCCAGCAGTTCGGGCCCGGGACAGTTAAACTATGGCTACACCTTC
-	-	TRBV6-1	TRBJ1-1	CASKQTEGTEAFF	TGTGCCAGCAAACAGACAGAGGGCACTGAAGCTTTCTTT
many	TRBD1	TRBV2	TRBJ1-2	CASNSWDRGLYGYTF	TGTGCCAGCAACTCTTGGGACAGGGGGTTATATGGCTACACCTTC
few	TRBD2	TRBV6-2/TRBV6-3	TRBJ2-7	CASSWLAGRGEQYF	TGTGCCAGCAGTTGGCTAGCGGGTCGCGGCGAGCAGTACTTC
once	-	TRBV19	TRBJ1-1	CATPPPAFF	TGTGCCACCCCCCCGCCAGCTTTCTTT
many	-	TRBV12-3/TRBV12-4	TRBJ2-6	CASSPRLNSGANVLTF	TGTGCCAGCAGTCCGCGACTTAACTCTGGGGCCAACGTCCTGACTTTC
many	TRBD1	TRBV29-1	TRBJ1-1	CSVPKGRTGGKDTEAFF	TGCAGCGTTCCTAAGGGGAGGACAGGGGGAAAGGACACTGAAGCTTTCTTT
few	-	TRBV6-5	TRBJ1-3	CASGAGLWNTIYF	TGTGCCAGCGGGGCAGGGCTGTGGAACACCATATATTTT
-	-	TRBV10-3	TRBJ2-7	CAISESGFEQYF	TGTGCCATCAGTGAGTCCGGGTTCGAGCAGTACTTC
many	-	TRBV6-2/TRBV6-3	TRBJ2-3	CATQYVSTITDTQYF	TGTGCCACCCAGTATGTATCAACCATCACAGATACGCAGTATTTT
many	-	TRBV12-3/TRBV12-4	TRBJ1-2	CASSFTTGPLGYGYTF	TGTGCCAGCAGTTTCACGACAGGACCCTTGGGGTATGGCTACACCTTC
few	-	TRBV29-1	TRBJ2-7	CSVVIRQGGYEQYF	TGCAGCGTTGTGATTCGGCAGGGTGGTTACGAGCAGTACTTC
-	-	TRBV10-3	TRBJ1-3	CAISEARLRDGGNTIYF	TGTGCCATCAGTGAGGCGAGACTCCGGGACGGAGGAAACACCATATATTTT
-	TRBD2	TRBV12-3/TRBV12-4	TRBJ2-5	CASSSTGTSGKAKTQYF	TGTGCCAGCAGTTCAACCGGGACTAGCGGGAAGGCAAAGACCCAGTACTTC
many	-	TRBV20-1	TRBJ1-1	CSADPGRLTEAFF	TGCAGTGCTGATCCGGGACGGCTCACTGAAGCTTTCTTT
-	-	TRBV20-1	TRBJ1-1	CSAPRGANTEAFF	TGCAGTGCTCCGAGGGGGGCGAACACTGAAGCTTTCTTT
many	TRBD1	TRBV20-1	TRBJ1-2	CSAGTGGYGYTF	TGCAGTGCAGGGACAGGGGGCTATGGCTACACCTTC
many	-	TRBV7-2	TRBJ2-7	CASSLEFRPIYEQYF	TGTGCCAGCAGCTTAGAGTTCAGGCCAATCTACGAGCAGTACTTC
-	-	TRBV28	TRBJ2-5	CASTILAGETQYF	TGTGCCAGCACCATACTAGCAGGAGAGACCCAGTACTTC
-	-	TRBV20-1	TRBJ1-6	CSARQGPSPLHF	TGCAGTGCTAGACAGGGCCCCTCACCCCTCCACTTT
-	-	TRBV11-2	TRBJ1-3	CASSLGGGTSGNTIYF	TGTGCCAGCAGCTTGGGGGGAGGGACCTCTGGAAACACCATATATTTT
many	-	TRBV15	TRBJ2-7	CATSRDMESQYF	TGTGCCACCAGCAGAGATATGGAGTCTCAGTACTTC
-	-	TRBV27	TRBJ2-2	CASRPQNTGELFF	TGTGCCAGCAGACCCCAGAACACCGGGGAGCTGTTTTTT
few	-	TRBV30	TRBJ1-3	CAWSVGGRGNTIYF	TGTGCCTGGAGTGTTGGGGGGCGCGGAAACACCATATATTTT
many	-	TRBV7-6	TRBJ2-7	CASSLDMGRAYEQYF	TGTGCCAGCAGCTTAGATATGGGCAGGGCCTACGAGCAGTACTTC
-	-	TRBV5-4	TRBJ2-7	CASSLVTKPYEQYF	TGTGCCAGCAGCTTGGTCACCAAACCTTACGAGCAGTACTTC
many	-	TRBV20-1	TRBJ1-5	CSARDPGDQPQHF	TGCAGTGCTAGAGATCCGGGAGATCAGCCCCAGCATTTT
few	-	TRBV7-3	TRBJ1-6	CASSLTSAGESPLHF	TGTGCCAGCAGCTTAACTTCGGCAGGGGAATCACCCCTCCACTTT
many	TRBD1	TRBV2	TRBJ1-2	CASSQNSGTGGYGYTF	TGTGCCAGCAGTCAAAACTCCGGGACAGGGGGCTATGGCTACACCTTC
many	-	TRBV7-9	TRBJ1-2	CASSPDSPRWYTF	TGTGCCAGCAGCCCGGACAGCCCCCGGTGGTACACCTTC
many	-	TRBV14	TRBJ1-2	CASSQGSRGGGYTF	TGTGCCAGCAGCCAAGGAAGCAGGGGAGGCGGCTACACCTTC
many	-	TRBV15	TRBJ1-1	CATSRMLGFLMNTEAFF	TGTGCCACCAGCAGAATGTTAGGGTTTCTCATGAACACTGAAGCTTTCTTT
few	TRBD1	TRBV11-1	TRBJ2-7	CASSLADRGEYEQYF	TGTGCCAGCAGCTTAGCGGACAGGGGCGAATACGAGCAGTACTTC
few	-	TRBV3-1	TRBJ2-5	CASSQEAPREEETQYF	TGTGCCAGCAGCCAAGAGGCGCCCCGAGAAGAAGAGACCCAGTACTTC